This TCR beta chain was identified during a study of identical twins. This clonotype was counted at least ten times. Its antigen remains unknown. Looked up from germline, CDR1 is LGHDT and CDR2 is YNNKEL (reference sequence). J gave up 0 bases and V 7 bases, and 7 bases lay outside the gene matches. The CDR3 contains 16 residues. Study results and caveats: Whereas memory repertoires showed no such difference, abundant cord blood beta clonotypes carried fewer insertions. Cross-sectional statistical analysis, not tracking of the same donors, underpinned the conclusions.

Template switching introduced a universal primer site, and the cDNA bore unique molecular identifiers. TCRdb independently ran MiXCR on the 5' RACE reads; one entry per CDR3 protein. This sample has some 900,000 distinct CDR3 sequences, with roughly an eighth found just once. The sample was also reused in another study, on yellow fever vaccine responses in identical twins.

The chain is built from TRBV3-1 and TRBJ2-1; 9 nucleotides match TRBD2. Sequencing was carried out using PBMCs. The sequence derives from a woman aged 18-29 years in good health. The CDR3 DNA follows: TGTGCCAGCATGGCTAGCGGGATAAGCTCCTACAATGAGCAGTTCTTC. As protein: CASMASGISSYNEQFF.